The 27 T cell receptor beta chains in this list originate from one sample, sequenced in a study of shared clonotypes between healthy human individuals. Clones were sequenced by immunoSEQ multiplex PCR, and TCRdb holds only the in-frame ones, with some missing. This sample yields around 530,000 clones, of which around three quarters are seen a single time; around 13% belongs to the top ten. Sequencing input: PBMCs. Receptor source: a woman aged 35 to 49 in good health. Some clones in this sample may be carry-over from other donors' samples.

This clone was seen a single time. This chain links TRBV28 with TRBJ2-7; 9 bases align to TRBD2. The CDR3 loop spans 14 amino acids. Per the germline V gene, CDR1 is MDHEN and CDR2 is SYDVKM. V trimming: 4 bases; J trimming: 4 bases; junction bases outside the gene matches: 5. CDR3 sequence (DNA): TGTGCCAGCAGTTCCGCGGGGGGGCTATACGAGCAGTACTTC. Amino acids: CASSSAGGLYEQYF.

This clone was seen just once. The V gene is TRBV10-2, the J gene TRBJ1-6, with D hard to call. This CDR3 is built from 13 residues. V lost 3 bases and J lost 7, with 7 bases in between. Looked up from germline, CDR1 is WSHSY and CDR2 is SAAADI. CDR3 sequence reads: CASSEQRNSPLHF. The CDR3, as DNA: TGCGCCAGCAGTGAACAGCGCAATTCACCCCTCCACTTT.

The chain employs TRBV19 and TRBJ1-1, with 8 bases aligning to TRBD1. The CDR3 covers 13 residues. J was trimmed by 4 bases and V by 5 bases; bases with no gene match: 3. Germline CDR1 LNHDA, CDR2 SQIVND (reference sequence). This chain's CDR3 is CASSSDRATEAFF. The DNA of the CDR3 is TGTGCCAGTAGTTCGGACAGGGCCACTGAAGCTTTCTTT.

This sequence joins TRBV4-2 and TRBJ2-5; 7 positions match TRBD2. J gave up 2 bases and V 4 bases, and 16 bases lay outside the gene matches. This CDR3 comprises 18 residues. Germline V gene sequence: CDR1 LGHNA, CDR2 YNFKEQ. This CDR3 reads CASSPDPNLAGGQETQYF. The CDR3 bases are TGTGCCAGCAGCCCCGATCCTAATTTGGCCGGGGGGCAAGAGACCCAGTACTTC.

The V gene is TRBV7-2, the J gene TRBJ1-2; 7 bases are a match to TRBD1. CDR1 and CDR2 (germline): SGHTA, FQGNSA. The CDR3 extends over 14 amino acids. J was trimmed by 6 bases and V by 1 base; bases with no gene match: 5. In DNA form, the CDR3 reads TGTGCCAGCAGCTTAGGACAGGGCCCGAATGGCTACACCTTC. Amino acids: CASSLGQGPNGYTF.

The V gene is TRBV28, the J gene TRBJ2-5; tentatively, D is TRBD1 or TRBD2 (5 bases each). Trimming shortened V by 10 bases and J by 3 bases, and 18 bases separated the two germline ends. The CDR3 is 14 amino acids. Germline V gene lookup returns CDR1 MDHEN and CDR2 SYDVKM. The CDR3 region is CAIKTRGAKETQYF. The CDR3 region has the DNA TGTGCCATAAAAACGCGAGGGGCAAAAGAGACCCAGTACTTC.

This clone was recorded many times. The chain has TRBV29-1 and TRBJ2-1, with 14 nucleotides matching TRBD2. The CDR3 is 17 residues long. The germline gives CDR1 SQVTM, CDR2 ANQGSEA. The V and J ends lost 2 bases and 3 bases, in that order; junction bases with no gene match: 6. CDR3 protein: CSVELGGLAGVYNEQFF. In DNA, the CDR3 is TGCAGCGTTGAATTGGGGGGACTAGCGGGAGTCTACAATGAGCAGTTCTTC.

This clone was recorded a few times. The chain uses TRBV6-1 and TRBJ1-5; D not resolved. The CDR3 has 13 amino acids. CDR1 and CDR2 from the germline V gene are MNHNS and SASEGT. With 1 base removed from V and 5 bases from J, the gap between germline ends came to 6 bases. The CDR3 nucleotides read TGTGCCAGCAGTGAAGTCTCTTATCAGCCCCAGCATTTT. Translation gives CASSEVSYQPQHF.

This chain uses TRBV4-1 with TRBJ2-3; D may be TRBD2 (6 bases). The germline CDR1 and CDR2 sequences are MGHRA and YSYEKL. The CDR3 covers 15 residues. Trimming pared 2 bases from V and 2 bases from J, leaving 11 bases between. CDR3 region: CASSQLAVPTDTQYF. DNA for the CDR3: TGCGCCAGCAGCCAATTAGCGGTCCCCACAGATACGCAGTATTTT.

The chain uses TRBV6-6 and TRBJ2-2; 9 nucleotides align to TRBD1. The V gene's germline CDR1 is MNHNY and CDR2 SVGAGI (reference sequence). The CDR3 loop spans 14 amino acids. V lost 6 bases to trimming and J lost 4 bases; unmatched junction nucleotides: 3. CDR3 loop: CASRGQGFTGELFF. CDR3 bases: TGTGCCAGCAGGGGACAGGGCTTCACCGGGGAGCTGTTTTTT.

The chain combines TRBV15 with TRBJ2-7; D gene ambiguous. This CDR3 comprises 15 residues. Trimming took off 0 bases at V and 2 bases at J, with 11 bases between the two ends. In germline, CDR1 is LNHNV, CDR2 YYDKDF (reference sequence). CDR3 in amino acids: CATSRDPSNTYEQYF. CDR3 nucleotide sequence: TGTGCCACCAGCAGAGATCCGTCGAATACCTACGAGCAGTACTTC.

This chain joins TRBV5-1 and TRBJ2-1; tentative D call: TRBD2 (6 bases). The CDR3 has 18 residues. The germline V and J ends were trimmed by 3 bases and 0 bases, with 19 bases remaining between them. Germline assignment: CDR1 SGHRS and CDR2 YFSETQ. For the CDR3, the DNA is TGCGCCAGCAGCTCGCGGGGAGGTAGTGGCCCCTCCTACAATGAGCAGTTCTTC. It encodes CASSSRGGSGPSYNEQFF. Full variable domain (remainder filled in from reference TRBV5-1 and TRBJ2-1): KAGVTQTPRYLIKTRGQQVTLSCSPISGHRSVSWYQQTPGQGLQFLFEYFSETQRNKGNFPGRFSGRQFSNSRSEMNVSTLELGDSALYLCASSSRGGSGPSYNEQFFGPGTRLTVL.

This clone is a singleton in its sample. The chain uses TRBV7-7 and TRBJ2-2, with D possibly matching TRBD1 (6 bases). The V end lost 2 bases, the J end lost 6 bases, and 16 bases lay between the germline ends. The germline gives CDR1 SSHAT, CDR2 FNYEAQ (reference sequence). The CDR3 is made up of 16 amino acids. The CDR3 sequence: CASSLRLGPGAGELFF. The DNA of the CDR3 is TGTGCCAGCAGCTTAAGGCTGGGGCCAGGGGCCGGGGAGCTGTTTTTT. The full variable domain, in which reference TRBV7-7 and TRBJ2-2 provide the parts outside the CDR3, is GAGVSQSPRYKVTKRGQDVTLRCDPISSHATLYWYQQALGQGPEFLTYFNYEAQPDKSGLPSDRFSAERPEGSISTLTIQRTEQRDSAMYRCASSLRLGPGAGELFFGEGSRLTVL.

This chain links TRBV5-1 with TRBJ2-1; TRBD1 matches 11 bases. This CDR3 region has 15 residues. Germline V lookup: CDR1 SGHRS, CDR2 YFSETQ. The V gene end was trimmed by 0 bases and the J gene end by 6 bases; junction bases not matched to a gene: 2. DNA for the CDR3: TGCGCCAGCAGCTTGGTAGGGACAGGGGGCAATGAGCAGTTCTTC. Its protein is CASSLVGTGGNEQFF.

The V gene is TRBV9, the J gene TRBJ1-5; D remains unclear. The germline CDR1 and CDR2 sequences are SGDLS and YYNGEE. CDR3 size: 14 residues. V dropped 2 bases and J dropped 1 base, with 7 bases sitting between them. This chain's CDR3 is CASSVGPSNQPQHF. The CDR3, as DNA: TGTGCCAGCAGCGTTGGTCCGAGCAATCAGCCCCAGCATTTT.

The gene calls are TRBV18 and TRBJ2-7; 8 bases match TRBD1. CDR1 is KGHSH, CDR2 LQKENI, per germline. The trim removed 2 bases at V and 4 bases at J, leaving 10 bases unmatched. There are 16 residues in the CDR3. The CDR3 sequence is CASSPYVAGGSYEQYF. DNA for the CDR3: TGTGCCAGCTCACCATATGTGGCAGGGGGCTCTTACGAGCAGTACTTC.

This clone was observed a handful of times. V gene TRBV2 combines with J gene TRBJ2-3; 12 bases align to TRBD2. The CDR3 spans 15 residues. With 4 bases clipped from V and 11 bases from J, the junction kept 10 bases outside the gene matches. Germline CDR1 reads SNHLY; CDR2 reads FYNNEI. The CDR3 nucleotides are TGTGCCAGCAGTGCTAGCGGGAGGGCCCATGGTGAGCAGTATTTT. Residues: CASSASGRAHGEQYF. The complete variable domain, with remaining parts taken from reference TRBV2 and TRBJ2-3, reads EPEVTQTPSHQVTQMGQEVILRCVPISNHLYFYWYRQILGQKVEFLVSFYNNEISEKSEIFDDQFSVERPDGSNFTLKIRSTKLEDSAMYFCASSASGRAHGEQYFGPGTRLTVL.

This clone was detected a few times. J is TRBJ1-2 and V is TRBV7-9; D remains ambiguous. From germline, CDR1 is SEHNR and CDR2 FQNEAQ (reference sequence). The length of the CDR3 is 14 residues. V was cut by 3 bases and J by 1 base, with 9 bases left in between. CDR3 sequence (DNA): TGTGCCAGCAGCTTGATGTCGGGTAACTATGGCTACACCTTC. Its translation: CASSLMSGNYGYTF.

The genes are TRBV5-6 and TRBJ2-7; TRBD1 agrees at 9 bases. The CDR3 is 14 amino acids. Germline V gene sequence: CDR1 SGHDT, CDR2 YYEEEE. J lost 2 bases, V lost 4 bases, and 4 bases had no gene match. The DNA of the CDR3 is TGTGCCAGCAGCCGGGACAGGGATACCTACGAGCAGTACTTC. It specifies CASSRDRDTYEQYF. The entire variable domain, with the rest obtained from reference TRBV5-6 and TRBJ2-7, is as follows: DAGVTQSPTHLIKTRGQQVTLRCSPKSGHDTVSWYQQALGQGPQFIFQYYEEEERQRGNFPDRFSGHQFPNYSSELNVNALLLGDSALYLCASSRDRDTYEQYFGPGTRLTVT.

On this clone: Since a much larger clone is just one base distant, this may be a read error. The chain is built from TRBV6-6 and TRBJ1-3, with 7 bases matching TRBD1. The CDR3 has 15 residues. Germline-derived CDR1 and CDR2 are MNHNY and SVGAGI (reference sequence). The CDR3 DNA sequence: TGTGCCAGCAGTTACCGTCAGGGGGTTGGAAGCACCATATATTTT. It codes for CASSYRQGVGSTIYF.

This chain joins TRBV7-9 and TRBJ2-3; D uncertain. The CDR3 extends over 14 amino acids. V dropped 0 bases and J dropped 4 bases, with 8 bases sitting between them. In germline, CDR1 is SEHNR, CDR2 FQNEAQ (reference sequence). The chain's CDR3 is CASSLASSADTQYF. The CDR3 DNA reads as TGTGCCAGCAGCTTAGCGTCCTCGGCAGATACGCAGTATTTT. Complete variable domain (other parts from reference TRBV7-9 and TRBJ2-3): DTGVSQNPRHKITKRGQNVTFRCDPISEHNRLYWYRQTLGQGPEFLTYFQNEAQLEKSRLLSDRFSAERPKGSFSTLEIQRTEQGDSAMYLCASSLASSADTQYFGPGTRLTVL.

This chain connects TRBV6-5 to TRBJ2-7, with TRBD2 as a possible D gene (5 bases). The CDR3 covers 14 residues. Per germline, CDR1 MNHEY and CDR2 SVGAGI. The V gene lost 2 bases and the J gene lost 5 bases, with 13 bases spanning the gap. CDR3 nucleotide sequence: TGTGCCAGCAGTTACGGCCCCGCGGGCGACGAGCAGTACTTC. Residues: CASSYGPAGDEQYF.

This chain joins TRBV5-1 and TRBJ1-2; D is unresolved. Trimming took 0 bases from V and 2 from J, leaving 5 bases between them. The CDR3 consists of 13 residues. The V gene's germline CDR1 is SGHRS and CDR2 YFSETQ. DNA of the CDR3: TGCGCCAGCAGCTTGGAGGCCAACTATGGCTACACCTTC. Translated: CASSLEANYGYTF.

CDR3 in DNA: TGTGCCAGCTCTCGACAGGAGCGCTACGAGCAGTACTTC. This encodes CASSRQERYEQYF. The rearrangement links TRBV18 to TRBJ2-7, with D maybe TRBD1 (6 bases). V was shortened by 6 bases and J by 3 bases, with 12 bases between the two germline ends. The CDR3 has 13 residues. The germline CDR1 and CDR2 sequences are KGHSH and LQKENI.

The chain carries TRBV25-1 and TRBJ1-2; D perhaps matches TRBD1 (5 bases). The CDR3 is 13 residues long. Per the germline V gene, CDR1 is MGHDK and CDR2 is SYGVNS. V was pared by 0 bases and J by 8 bases, with 10 bases between. CDR3 DNA sequence: TGTGCCAGCAGTGAATATAGAGGGGACGGCTACACCTTC. Its protein product is CASSEYRGDGYTF.

This sequence joins TRBV28 and TRBJ2-1, with unresolved D. V lost 3 bases, J lost 9 bases, and 6 bases lay in between. This CDR3 contains 11 residues. The germline V gene has CDR1 MDHEN and CDR2 SYDVKM. CDR3 in DNA: TGTGCCAGCAGTTTTTTAGTTGAGCAGTTCTTC. Amino acids: CASSFLVEQFF.

A few counts support this clone. The rearrangement links TRBV7-9 to TRBJ2-2; D remains unclear. This CDR3 has 14 residues. The germline V gene encodes CDR1 SEHNR and CDR2 FQNEAQ (reference sequence). The ends were cut back, 5 bases at V and 11 bases at J, with 18 bases in the middle. In nucleotides, the CDR3 is TGTGCCAGCAGCACGGACCTCCACCACGGAGAGCTGTTTTTT. It codes for CASSTDLHHGELFF.